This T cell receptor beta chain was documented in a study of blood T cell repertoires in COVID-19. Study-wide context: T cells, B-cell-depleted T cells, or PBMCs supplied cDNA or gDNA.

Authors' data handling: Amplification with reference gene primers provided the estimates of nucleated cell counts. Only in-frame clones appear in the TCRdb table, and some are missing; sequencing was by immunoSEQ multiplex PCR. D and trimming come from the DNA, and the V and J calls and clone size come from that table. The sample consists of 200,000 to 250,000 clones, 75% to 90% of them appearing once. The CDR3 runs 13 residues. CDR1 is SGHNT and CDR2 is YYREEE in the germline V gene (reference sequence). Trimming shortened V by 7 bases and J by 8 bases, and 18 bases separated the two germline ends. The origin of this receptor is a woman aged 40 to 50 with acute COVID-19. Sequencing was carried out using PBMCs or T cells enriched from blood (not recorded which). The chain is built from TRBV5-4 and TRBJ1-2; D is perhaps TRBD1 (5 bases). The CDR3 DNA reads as TGTGCCAGCCAAGACAGTCCACAATCCGGCTACACCTTC. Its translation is CASQDSPQSGYTF.